This T cell receptor (beta chain) was retrieved from a study of radiation and T cells in renal cell carcinoma. Across the study: Nephrectomy followed 15 Gy stereotactic body radiation by 4 weeks.

The time point was: baseline pretreatment blood. Treatment noted: 15 Gy SBRT to primary tumor, nephrectomy 4 weeks later. This renal cell carcinoma was of the clear cell type. This CDR3 comprises 14 residues. Trimming removed 5 bases from V and 7 bases from J, with 15 bases in between. The V gene's germline CDR1 is MNHEY and CDR2 SVGAGI. The data were produced by immunoSEQ multiplex PCR, yet TCRdb's version contains in-frame clones alone and is incomplete. The data hold 150,000 or so clones, with less than 90% observed a single time. The TCR was taken from a woman between 50 and 59 years old with renal cell carcinoma. The V gene is TRBV6-5, the J gene TRBJ1-5; the D gene is possibly TRBD1 (6 bases). Sequences were derived from blood, sampled from a patient whose treatment included radiotherapy and nephrectomy. CDR3 DNA sequence: TGTGCCAGCAGTAAACAGGGTCCTGGACAGCCCCAGCATTTT. It codes for CASSKQGPGQPQHF.